This TCR beta chain is drawn from a study of blood T cell repertoires in COVID-19. Some clones are missing from TCRdb's copy, which holds only in-frame ones; the method was immunoSEQ multiplex PCR. The table lists roughly 280,000 clones, around 87% of them singletons. Germline V gene lookup returns CDR1 LNHDA and CDR2 SQIVND (reference sequence). This CDR3 is 16 amino acids long. V was pared by 4 bases and J by 1 base, with 13 bases between. The chain has TRBV19 and TRBJ1-4, with D perhaps TRBD1 (6 bases). The material sequenced was peripheral blood. This TCR came from an older woman with COVID-19, enrolled during active disease. CDR3 DNA: TGTGCCAGTAGTAAGGCCCGCAGGGGAACTAATGAAAAACTGTTTTTT. Its translation: CASSKARRGTNEKLFF.